Following are 9 T cell receptor beta chains from one sample sequenced in a study of CD8+ T cells in alopecia areata. Sequencing relied on a cDNA template that was reverse transcribed from extracted RNA. Method: immunoSEQ multiplex PCR; TCRdb's copy keeps in-frame clones and lacks some. The sample yields hundreds of thousands of clones, 45% to 70% seen once. Treatment noted: oral pan-JAK inhibitor, 5-10 mg twice daily. This specimen consisted of CD4+ T cells sorted from blood, obtained around week 53, from a patient treated with tofacitinib. Receptor source: a human donor with alopecia areata.

In this sample, this clone turned up a few times. V usage is TRBV9 and J usage is TRBJ2-1; 9 bases align to TRBD2. V lost 0 bases, J lost 7 bases, and 5 bases stayed unmatched. CDR1 is SGDLS and CDR2 is YYNGEE in the germline V gene. The CDR3 contains 15 residues. CDR3 loop: CASSVGGLAVNEQFF. CDR3 bases: TGTGCCAGCAGCGTAGGGGGACTAGCTGTAAATGAGCAGTTCTTC. Based on the CDR3 plus reference TRBV9 and TRBJ2-1, the full variable domain is DSGVTQTPKHLITATGQRVTLRCSPRSGDLSVYWYQQSLDQGLQFLIQYYNGEERAKGNILERFSAQQFPDLHSELNLSSLELGDSALYFCASSVGGLAVNEQFFGPGTRLTVL.

The chain joins TRBV4-2 to TRBJ2-1; 13 nucleotides line up with TRBD2. This CDR3 comprises 15 residues. The germline V gene encodes CDR1 LGHNA and CDR2 YNFKEQ. V was clipped by 4 bases and J by 9 bases; unmatched bases: 6. The CDR3 coding sequence is TGTGCCAGCAGCCCCGGGACTAGCGGGGTTCCTGAGCAGTTCTTC. This translates into CASSPGTSGVPEQFF.

This chain links TRBV30 with TRBJ2-7; weak D call: TRBD2 (6 bases). The CDR3 runs to 13 residues. V was clipped by 4 bases and J by 2 bases, with 12 bases between them. Germline assignment: CDR1 GTSNPN and CDR2 SVGIG (reference sequence). The CDR3 loop is CAWTRPGAYEQYF. The CDR3 DNA is TGTGCCTGGACGCGCCCGGGGGCCTACGAGCAGTACTTC.

V and J are TRBV27 and TRBJ2-3; no firm D call. The germline V gene encodes CDR1 MNHEY and CDR2 SMNVEV (reference sequence). V lost 5 bases, J lost 3 bases, and 6 bases lay in between. This CDR3 has 12 residues. The CDR3 DNA reads as TGTGCCAGCAGTAAAAATACAGATACGCAGTATTTT. This codes for CASSKNTDTQYF.

The chain joins TRBV7-2 to TRBJ1-6; the D is unclear. The germline gives CDR1 SGHTA, CDR2 FQGNSA. The V and J ends lost 2 bases and 9 bases respectively, with 11 bases between them. This CDR3 has 14 amino acids. The chain's CDR3 is CASSLKVPPSPLHF. The CDR3 coding sequence is TGTGCCAGCAGCTTAAAGGTACCCCCTTCACCCCTCCACTTT.

CDR3: CASSPGGVGEQFF. The CDR3 coding sequence is TGTGCCAGCAGCCCAGGCGGGGTGGGGGAGCAGTTCTTC. The chain combines TRBV6-6 with TRBJ2-1; maybe TRBD2 (6 bases). V gave up 6 bases and J gave up 10 bases, with 16 bases separating them. This CDR3 contains 13 residues. In germline, CDR1 is MNHNY, CDR2 SVGAGI (reference sequence).

There are a few counts of this clone. The chain carries TRBV2 and TRBJ1-3; D may be TRBD1 (6 bases). CDR3 length: 14 residues. CDR1 and CDR2 from the germline V gene are SNHLY and FYNNEI. V was pared by 6 bases and J by 0 bases, with 9 bases between. The CDR3 region is CASRPGHSGNTIYF. The CDR3 DNA sequence: TGTGCCAGCAGGCCGGGACACTCTGGAAACACCATATATTTT. Full variable domain (missing parts from reference TRBV2 and TRBJ1-3): EPEVTQTPSHQVTQMGQEVILRCVPISNHLYFYWYRQILGQKVEFLVSFYNNEISEKSEIFDDQFSVERPDGSNFTLKIRSTKLEDSAMYFCASRPGHSGNTIYFGEGSWLTVV.

The chain couples TRBV9 to TRBJ1-2; 9 nucleotides match TRBD1. CDR1 is SGDLS, CDR2 YYNGEE, per germline. This CDR3 is 15 amino acids long. Germline trimming cut 3 bases from V and 4 bases from J; bases unmatched to any gene: 7. The CDR3 loop reads CASSAGDRVVYGYTF. CDR3 in DNA: TGTGCCAGCAGCGCAGGGGACAGGGTCGTCTATGGCTACACCTTC.

The chain joins TRBV27 to TRBJ1-1, with D unresolved. Trimming removed 3 bases from V and 1 base from J, with 6 bases in between. Germline V gene data show CDR1 as MNHEY and CDR2 as SMNVEV (reference sequence). CDR3 length: 13 residues. CDR3: CASSFAENTEAFF. CDR3 bases: TGTGCCAGCAGTTTCGCTGAGAACACTGAAGCTTTCTTT.